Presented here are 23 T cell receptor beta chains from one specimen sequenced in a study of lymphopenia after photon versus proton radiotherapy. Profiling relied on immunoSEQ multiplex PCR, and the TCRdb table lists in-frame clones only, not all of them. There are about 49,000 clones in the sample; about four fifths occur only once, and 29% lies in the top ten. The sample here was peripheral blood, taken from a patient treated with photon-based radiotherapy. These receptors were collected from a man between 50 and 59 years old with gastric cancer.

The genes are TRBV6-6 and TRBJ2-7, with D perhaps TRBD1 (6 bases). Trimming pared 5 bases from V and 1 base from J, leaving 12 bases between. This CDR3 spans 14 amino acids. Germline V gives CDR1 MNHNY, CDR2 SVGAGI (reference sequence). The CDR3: CASSHRDGSYEQYF. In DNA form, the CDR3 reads TGTGCCAGCAGTCACAGGGACGGATCCTACGAGCAGTACTTC.

CDR3 sequence: CASSLVPGPLGGYTF. CDR3 nucleotides: TGCGCCAGCAGCTTGGTCCCGGGGCCCCTGGGGGGCTACACCTTC. The gene calls are TRBV5-1 and TRBJ1-2, with a tentative D call TRBD1 (5 bases). This CDR3 spans 15 amino acids. The V gene lost 0 bases and the J gene lost 8 bases, with 17 bases spanning the gap. Germline V gene data show CDR1 as SGHRS and CDR2 as YFSETQ.

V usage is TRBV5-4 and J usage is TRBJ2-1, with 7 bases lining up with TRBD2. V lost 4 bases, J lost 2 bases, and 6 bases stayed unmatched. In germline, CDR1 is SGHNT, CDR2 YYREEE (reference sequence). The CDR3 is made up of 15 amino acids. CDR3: CASSPRTSAYNEQFF. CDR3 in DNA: TGTGCCAGCAGCCCTAGGACTAGTGCCTACAATGAGCAGTTCTTC.

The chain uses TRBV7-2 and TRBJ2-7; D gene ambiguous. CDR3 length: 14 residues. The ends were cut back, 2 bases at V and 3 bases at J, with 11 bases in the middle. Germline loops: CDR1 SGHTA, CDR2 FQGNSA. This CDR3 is CASSLYQSGYEQYF. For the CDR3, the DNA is TGTGCCAGCAGCTTATACCAGAGTGGCTACGAGCAGTACTTC.

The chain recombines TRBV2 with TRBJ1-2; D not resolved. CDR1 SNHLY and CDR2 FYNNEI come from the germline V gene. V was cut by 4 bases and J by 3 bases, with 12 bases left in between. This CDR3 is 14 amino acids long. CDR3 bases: TGTGCCAGCAGTGCCGGGAGTGGGGACTATGGCTACACCTTC. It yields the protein CASSAGSGDYGYTF.

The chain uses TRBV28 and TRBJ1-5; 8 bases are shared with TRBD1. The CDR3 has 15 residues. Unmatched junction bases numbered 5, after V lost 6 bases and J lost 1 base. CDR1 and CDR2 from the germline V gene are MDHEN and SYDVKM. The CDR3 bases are TGTGCCAGCAGAAAGGGACAGGTGAGCAATCAGCCCCAGCATTTT. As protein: CASRKGQVSNQPQHF.

The CDR3, as DNA: TGTGCCACCAGCAGAGGGGACAATTTAGGCTACACCTTC. It translates to CATSRGDNLGYTF. The chain employs TRBV15 and TRBJ1-2; the D gene is possibly TRBD1 (6 bases). CDR3 length equals 13 residues. Germline V gene lookup returns CDR1 LNHNV and CDR2 YYDKDF (reference sequence). V was pared by 1 base and J by 8 bases, with 11 bases between.

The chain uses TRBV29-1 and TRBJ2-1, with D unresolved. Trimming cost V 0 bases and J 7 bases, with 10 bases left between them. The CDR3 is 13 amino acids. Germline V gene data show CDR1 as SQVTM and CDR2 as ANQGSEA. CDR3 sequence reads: CSVEENGRNEQFF. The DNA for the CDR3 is TGCAGCGTTGAAGAAAATGGAAGGAATGAGCAGTTCTTC.

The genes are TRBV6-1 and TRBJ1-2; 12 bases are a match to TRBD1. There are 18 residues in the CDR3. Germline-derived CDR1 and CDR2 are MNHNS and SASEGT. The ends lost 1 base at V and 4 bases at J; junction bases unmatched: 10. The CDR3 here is CASSEVGPGQGAIYGYTF. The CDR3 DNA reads TGTGCCAGCAGTGAAGTTGGTCCGGGACAGGGGGCTATCTATGGCTACACCTTC.

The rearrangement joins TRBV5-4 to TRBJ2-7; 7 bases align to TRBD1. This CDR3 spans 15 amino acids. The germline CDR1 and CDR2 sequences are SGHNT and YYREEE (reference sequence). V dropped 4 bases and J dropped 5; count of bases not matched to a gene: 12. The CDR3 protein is CASSPGATGDHEQYF. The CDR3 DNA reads TGTGCCAGCAGCCCAGGGGCCACAGGGGACCACGAGCAGTACTTC.

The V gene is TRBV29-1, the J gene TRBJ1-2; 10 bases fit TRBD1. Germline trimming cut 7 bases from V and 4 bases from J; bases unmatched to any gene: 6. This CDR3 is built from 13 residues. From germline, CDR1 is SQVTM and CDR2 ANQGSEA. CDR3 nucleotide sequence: TGCAGCGCCGCGGACAGGGGGAGCTATGGCTACACCTTC. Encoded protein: CSAADRGSYGYTF.

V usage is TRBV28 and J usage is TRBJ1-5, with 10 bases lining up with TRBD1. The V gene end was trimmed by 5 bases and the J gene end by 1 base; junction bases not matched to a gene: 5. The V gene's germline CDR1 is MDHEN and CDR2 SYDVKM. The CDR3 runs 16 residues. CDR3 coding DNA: TGTGCCAGCAGTAAAAGACAGGGGGCGAGCAATCAGCCCCAGCATTTT. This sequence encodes CASSKRQGASNQPQHF.

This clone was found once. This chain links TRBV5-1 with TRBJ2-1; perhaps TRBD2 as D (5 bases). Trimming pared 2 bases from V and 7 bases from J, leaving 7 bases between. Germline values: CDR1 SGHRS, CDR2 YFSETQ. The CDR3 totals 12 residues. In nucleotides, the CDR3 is TGCGCCAGCAGCTTCCTAGCTAATGAGCAGTTCTTC. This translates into CASSFLANEQFF.

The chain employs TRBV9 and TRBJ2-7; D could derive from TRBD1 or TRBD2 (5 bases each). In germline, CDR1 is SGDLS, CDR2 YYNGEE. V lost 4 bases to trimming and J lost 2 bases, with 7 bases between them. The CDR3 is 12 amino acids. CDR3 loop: CASSRDPYEQYF. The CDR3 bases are TGTGCCAGCAGCCGGGACCCCTACGAGCAGTACTTC. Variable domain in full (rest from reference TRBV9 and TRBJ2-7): DSGVTQTPKHLITATGQRVTLRCSPRSGDLSVYWYQQSLDQGLQFLIQYYNGEERAKGNILERFSAQQFPDLHSELNLSSLELGDSALYFCASSRDPYEQYFGPGTRLTVT.

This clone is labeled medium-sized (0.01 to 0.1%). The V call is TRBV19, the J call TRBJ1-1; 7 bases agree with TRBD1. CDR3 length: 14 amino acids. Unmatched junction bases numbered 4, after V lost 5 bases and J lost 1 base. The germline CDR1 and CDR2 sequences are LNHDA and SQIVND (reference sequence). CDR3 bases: TGTGCCAGTAGTTGGGACAGCTGGAACACTGAAGCTTTCTTT. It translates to CASSWDSWNTEAFF.

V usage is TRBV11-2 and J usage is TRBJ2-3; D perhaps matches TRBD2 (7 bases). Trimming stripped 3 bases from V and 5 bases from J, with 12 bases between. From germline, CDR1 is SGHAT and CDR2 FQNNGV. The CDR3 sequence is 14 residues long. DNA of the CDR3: TGTGCCAGCAGCTTCTACAGGGAGGGAGATACGCAGTATTTT. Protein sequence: CASSFYREGDTQYF.

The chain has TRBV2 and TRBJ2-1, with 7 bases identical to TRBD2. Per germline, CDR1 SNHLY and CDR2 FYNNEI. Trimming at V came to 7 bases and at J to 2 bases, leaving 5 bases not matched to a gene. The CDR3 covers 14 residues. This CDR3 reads CASNGGGTYNEQFF. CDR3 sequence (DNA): TGTGCCAGCAACGGGGGAGGGACCTACAATGAGCAGTTCTTC.

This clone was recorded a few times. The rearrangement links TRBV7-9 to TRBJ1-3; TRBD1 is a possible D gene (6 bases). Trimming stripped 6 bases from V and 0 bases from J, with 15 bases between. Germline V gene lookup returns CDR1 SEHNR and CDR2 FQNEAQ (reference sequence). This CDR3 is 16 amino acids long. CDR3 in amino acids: CASSRGPRISGNTIYF. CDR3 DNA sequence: TGTGCCAGCAGTCGGGGGCCCCGAATCTCTGGAAACACCATATATTTT.

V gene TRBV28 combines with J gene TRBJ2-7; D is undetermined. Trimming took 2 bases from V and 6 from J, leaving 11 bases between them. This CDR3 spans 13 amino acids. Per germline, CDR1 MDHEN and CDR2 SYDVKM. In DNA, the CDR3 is TGTGCCAGCAGTTTAAACACCCTGGGCGAGCAGTACTTC. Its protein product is CASSLNTLGEQYF.

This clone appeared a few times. CDR3 nucleotides: TGTGCCAGTAGTAGCCCCCGGACAGGCGCCTATGGCTACACCTTC. Translating gives CASSSPRTGAYGYTF. The chain has TRBV19 and TRBJ1-2; 7 bases match TRBD1. Germline loops: CDR1 LNHDA, CDR2 SQIVND (reference sequence). CDR3 length equals 15 residues. The ends lost 4 bases at V and 4 bases at J; junction bases unmatched: 9.

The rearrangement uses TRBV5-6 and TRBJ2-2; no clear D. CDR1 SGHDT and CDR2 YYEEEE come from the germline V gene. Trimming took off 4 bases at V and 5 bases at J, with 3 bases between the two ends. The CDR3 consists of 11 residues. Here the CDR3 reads CASSATGELFF. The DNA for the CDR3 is TGTGCCAGCAGCGCAACCGGGGAGCTGTTTTTT.

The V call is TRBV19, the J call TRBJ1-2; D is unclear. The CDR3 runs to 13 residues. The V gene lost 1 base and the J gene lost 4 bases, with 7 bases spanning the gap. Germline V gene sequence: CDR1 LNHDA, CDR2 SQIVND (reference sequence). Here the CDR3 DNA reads TGTGCCAGTAGTATAGGCCTGGGCTATGGCTACACCTTC. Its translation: CASSIGLGYGYTF.

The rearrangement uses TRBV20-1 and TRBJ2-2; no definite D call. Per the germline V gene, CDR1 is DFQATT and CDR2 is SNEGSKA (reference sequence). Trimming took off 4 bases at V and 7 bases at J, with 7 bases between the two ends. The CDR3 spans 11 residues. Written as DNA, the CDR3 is TGCAGTGCTATATGGGACGGGGAGCTGTTTTTT. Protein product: CSAIWDGELFF.